One sample yielded the 19 T cell receptor beta chains listed below, sequenced in a study of cytomegalovirus exposure and HLA in healthy donors. Primers included in the PCR were 60 Vbeta and 13 Jbeta primers. Profiled with immunoSEQ multiplex PCR; TCRdb holds only in-frame clones, not every one. Here the sample spans about 160,000 clones, around 80% being singletons. Sequencing input: PBMCs. The receptors were sampled from a male donor in good health and CMV-seropositive.

V usage is TRBV6-1 and J usage is TRBJ1-5; a possible D gene is TRBD1 (6 bases). Trimming shortened V by 6 bases and J by 0 bases, and 12 bases separated the two germline ends. Germline V gene data show CDR1 as MNHNS and CDR2 as SASEGT. This CDR3 has 15 amino acids. This CDR3 is CASSSDRTSNQPQHF. Written as DNA, the CDR3 is TGTGCCAGCAGCTCCGACAGGACTAGCAATCAGCCCCAGCATTTT.

Concerning this clone itself: One junction end does not reproduce the germline sequence, and a read error may be involved. This chain uses TRBV5-5 with TRBJ1-1; unclear D gene. This CDR3 has 14 residues. Germline assignment: CDR1 SGHKS and CDR2 YYEKEE (reference sequence). The CDR3 nucleotides are TGTGCCAGCTTCCGATGGCAGAGGAACACTAAAGCTTTCTTT. The encoded protein is CASFRWQRNTKAFF.

This sequence joins TRBV29-1 and TRBJ1-4; TRBD1 is a possible D gene (5 bases). Trimming took 5 bases from V and 6 from J, leaving 10 bases between them. Germline lookup yields CDR1 SQVTM and CDR2 ANQGSEA. This CDR3 contains 12 residues. The CDR3 region is CSVWGGDEKLFF. Here the CDR3 DNA reads TGCAGCGTTTGGGGGGGGGATGAAAAACTGTTTTTT.

The genes are TRBV4-1 and TRBJ2-1; tentatively, D is TRBD2 (6 bases). V lost 4 bases and J lost 0, with 16 bases in between. This CDR3 contains 17 residues. Germline CDR1 MGHRA, CDR2 YSYEKL. In nucleotides, the CDR3 is TGCGCCAGCAGCCCCGGAGGGGTACAGAGCTCCTACAATGAGCAGTTCTTC. This codes for CASSPGGVQSSYNEQFF.

The V and J genes are TRBV5-5 and TRBJ1-5; 7 nucleotides agree with TRBD1. The V gene's germline CDR1 is SGHKS and CDR2 YYEKEE (reference sequence). The V and J ends lost 6 bases and 5 bases, in that order; junction bases with no gene match: 11. This CDR3 has 15 residues. Written as DNA, the CDR3 is TGTGCCAGCAAGATTATGCCGCAGGGGGATCAGCCCCAGCATTTT. Protein sequence: CASKIMPQGDQPQHF.

V gene TRBV28 combines with J gene TRBJ2-5; the D is unclear. With 5 bases removed from V and 4 bases from J, the gap between germline ends came to 11 bases. This CDR3 is 13 amino acids long. Germline values: CDR1 MDHEN, CDR2 SYDVKM. The CDR3 spells CASSLPGGETQYF. The CDR3 DNA follows: TGTGCCAGCAGTCTCCCGGGTGGAGAGACCCAGTACTTC.

There are a few counts of this clone. The chain links TRBV10-3 to TRBJ2-4; TRBD1 matches at 10 bases. The CDR3 loop spans 16 amino acids. The V gene end was trimmed by 5 bases and the J gene end by 0 bases; junction bases not matched to a gene: 4. Germline V gene lookup returns CDR1 ENHRY and CDR2 SYGVKD. The CDR3 coding sequence is TGTGCCATCAGTCCCGGACAGGGGGTAGCCAAAAACATTCAGTACTTC. It is translated as CAISPGQGVAKNIQYF.

The chain has TRBV9 and TRBJ2-5; D possibly corresponds to TRBD2 (6 bases). The V gene lost 2 bases and the J gene lost 3 bases, with 14 bases spanning the gap. The CDR3 has 15 amino acids. The germline V gene encodes CDR1 SGDLS and CDR2 YYNGEE. For the CDR3, the DNA is TGTGCCAGCAGCGTTGGTGGGAGGTGGGAAGAGACCCAGTACTTC. Residues: CASSVGGRWEETQYF.

V is TRBV30 and J is TRBJ2-7; the D is unclear. The CDR3 covers 12 residues. V shed 5 bases and J shed 3 bases, with 11 bases lying between them. Germline loops: CDR1 GTSNPN, CDR2 SVGIG (reference sequence). The DNA of the CDR3 is TGTGCCTGGGGCCTACTAAGCTACGAGCAGTACTTC. Residues: CAWGLLSYEQYF.

V gene TRBV5-1 combines with J gene TRBJ2-7; tentative D call: TRBD2 (5 bases). Germline CDR1 SGHRS, CDR2 YFSETQ. The V end was cut by 2 bases, the J end by 2 bases, with 11 bases between. The CDR3 is made up of 14 amino acids. CDR3 residues: CASSFSGGPYEQYF. DNA for the CDR3: TGCGCCAGCAGCTTTTCAGGAGGACCCTACGAGCAGTACTTC.

This rearrangement joins TRBV7-9 to TRBJ2-7, with TRBD2 matching 7 bases. Unmatched junction bases numbered 6, after V lost 9 bases and J lost 4 bases. Per germline, CDR1 SEHNR and CDR2 FQNEAQ (reference sequence). This CDR3 has 12 amino acids. The chain's CDR3 is CASTGGGYEQYF. Here the CDR3 DNA reads TGTGCCAGTACGGGGGGAGGATACGAGCAGTACTTC.

The J gene is TRBJ2-2, the V gene TRBV4-3; 9 bases are a match to TRBD2. V was pared by 0 bases and J by 6 bases, with 8 bases of the junction left unmatched. Per the germline V gene, CDR1 is LGHNA and CDR2 is YSLEER. The CDR3 runs to 17 residues. CDR3 in amino acids: CASSQDASGIAPGELFF. The CDR3 DNA is TGCGCCAGCAGCCAAGACGCTAGCGGGATCGCCCCCGGGGAGCTGTTTTTT.

V and J are TRBV27 and TRBJ2-2; TRBD1 matches 10 bases. Looked up from germline, CDR1 is MNHEY and CDR2 is SMNVEV (reference sequence). The CDR3 sequence is 18 residues long. V lost 5 bases to trimming and J lost 6 bases; unmatched junction nucleotides: 15. CDR3 residues: CASSPPRGQGPWSGELFF. The CDR3 DNA follows: TGTGCCAGCAGTCCCCCTCGGGGACAGGGGCCCTGGTCCGGGGAGCTGTTTTTT.

The CDR3 DNA sequence: TGTGCCAGCAGCCCCGACGGGGGGGTCTACGAGCAGTACTTC. Protein: CASSPDGGVYEQYF. The V call is TRBV9, the J call TRBJ2-7, with 8 bases aligning to TRBD2. Germline V gene data show CDR1 as SGDLS and CDR2 as YYNGEE. The trim removed 4 bases at V and 3 bases at J, leaving 6 bases unmatched. The CDR3 is made up of 14 amino acids.

For this clone: The junction and the germline gene differ at one end; a read error may be behind it. J is TRBJ1-2 and V is TRBV6-5; TRBD1 aligns across 9 bases. The V gene's germline CDR1 is MNHEY and CDR2 SVGAGI. This CDR3 contains 14 residues. The CDR3 reads CASSYSLSGQGARF. CDR3 nucleotide sequence: TGTGCCAGCAGTTACTCATTATCGGGACAGGGAGCAAGGTTC.

The chain couples TRBV28 to TRBJ1-1; D may be TRBD1 (5 bases). Germline CDR1 reads MDHEN; CDR2 reads SYDVKM. This CDR3 contains 14 residues. V was pared by 3 bases and J by 2 bases, with 10 bases between. The CDR3 DNA is TGTGCCAGCAGTTTCGGGGGATTCAACACTGAAGCTTTCTTT. As protein: CASSFGGFNTEAFF.

The rearrangement joins TRBV4-1 to TRBJ1-3; possibly TRBD1 for D (6 bases). The V gene's germline CDR1 is MGHRA and CDR2 YSYEKL. V lost 4 bases to trimming and J lost 6 bases, with 16 bases between them. The CDR3 sequence is 15 residues long. The chain's CDR3 is CASSPHHRVINTIYF. In nucleotides, the CDR3 is TGCGCCAGCAGCCCCCACCACAGGGTGATAAACACCATATATTTT.

This chain joins TRBV13 and TRBJ2-7, with TRBD1 identical over 7 bases. J lost 6 bases, V lost 0 bases, and 2 bases had no gene match. Germline V CDR1 and CDR2: PRHDT, FYEKMQ (reference sequence). The CDR3 is made up of 13 amino acids. The CDR3 bases are TGTGCCAGCAGCTTAGGGACAGGGCGCGAGCAGTACTTC. It encodes CASSLGTGREQYF. The full variable domain, in which reference TRBV13 and TRBJ2-7 provide the parts outside the CDR3, is AAGVIQSPRHLIKEKRETATLKCYPIPRHDTVYWYQQGPGQDPQFLISFYEKMQSDKGSIPDRFSAQQFSDYHSELNMSSLELGDSALYFCASSLGTGREQYFGPGTRLTVT.

This chain connects TRBV7-9 to TRBJ2-5; D gene uncertain. Germline-derived CDR1 and CDR2 are SEHNR and FQNEAQ (reference sequence). V lost 4 bases and J lost 1, with 13 bases in between. The CDR3 has 15 residues. The CDR3 DNA reads as TGTGCCAGCAGCTCCAAACTCCAGGTCCAAGAGACCCAGTACTTC. Translated: CASSSKLQVQETQYF.